This is a list of T cell receptor beta chains from one sample in a study of blood T cell repertoires in COVID-19. Profiling relied on immunoSEQ multiplex PCR, and the TCRdb table lists in-frame clones only, not all of them. The sample consists of some 270,000 clones, 86% of them appearing once. Sequencing was carried out using peripheral blood. These TCRs come from a man in his forties or fifties with active or convalescent COVID-19. CDR3s include the opening cysteine and the closing phenylalanine or tryptophan. Fields, in order: D gene, clone size, J gene, V gene, CDR3 length, CDR3 protein, CDR3 DNA. D genes are given only for firm matches. Only part of the rows carry a size: once, few, many, or a class if the clone is expanded.

D gene: TRBD1
clone size: .
J gene: TRBJ1-1
V gene: TRBV3-1/TRBV3-2
CDR3 length: 16
CDR3 protein: CASSPHIPGGNTEAFF
CDR3 DNA: TGTGCCAGCAGCCCCCACATCCCAGGGGGAAACACTGAAGCTTTCTTT

D gene: TRBD1
clone size: .
J gene: TRBJ2-7
V gene: TRBV19
CDR3 length: 14
CDR3 protein: CASSTSTGGYEQYF
CDR3 DNA: TGTGCCAGTAGTACCTCGACAGGGGGCTACGAGCAGTACTTC

D gene: .
clone size: .
J gene: TRBJ1-4
V gene: TRBV5-4
CDR3 length: 12
CDR3 protein: CASSLPRVRMFF
CDR3 DNA: TGTGCCAGCAGCTTGCCCAGGGTTCGGATGTTTTTT

D gene: .
clone size: few
J gene: TRBJ1-5
V gene: TRBV5-1
CDR3 length: 14
CDR3 protein: CASSLSGFNQPQHF
CDR3 DNA: TGCGCCAGCAGCTTGTCAGGGTTTAATCAGCCCCAGCATTTT

D gene: .
clone size: .
J gene: TRBJ1-5
V gene: TRBV7-6
CDR3 length: 13
CDR3 protein: CASSLEVGQPQHF
CDR3 DNA: TGTGCCAGCAGCTTAGAGGTCGGGCAGCCCCAGCATTTT

D gene: TRBD1
clone size: .
J gene: TRBJ1-6
V gene: TRBV7-9
CDR3 length: 14
CDR3 protein: CASSLGDRDSPLHF
CDR3 DNA: TGTGCCAGCAGCTTAGGGGACAGGGATTCACCCCTCCACTTT

D gene: TRBD1
clone size: .
J gene: TRBJ1-2
V gene: TRBV10-2
CDR3 length: 12
CDR3 protein: CASGGTGQGYTF
CDR3 DNA: TGCGCCAGCGGCGGGACAGGGCAAGGCTACACCTTC

D gene: .
clone size: few
J gene: TRBJ1-3
V gene: TRBV5-1
CDR3 length: 14
CDR3 protein: CASSLAVGVNTIYF
CDR3 DNA: TGCGCCAGCAGCTTGGCCGTCGGGGTAAACACCATATATTTT

D gene: .
clone size: many
J gene: TRBJ1-4
V gene: TRBV7-9
CDR3 length: 13
CDR3 protein: CASTPATNEKLFF
CDR3 DNA: TGTGCCAGCACCCCCGCAACTAATGAAAAACTGTTTTTT

D gene: .
clone size: .
J gene: TRBJ2-5
V gene: TRBV19
CDR3 length: 14
CDR3 protein: CASNGGVGEETQYF
CDR3 DNA: TGTGCCAGTAACGGCGGGGTCGGGGAAGAGACCCAGTACTTC

D gene: TRBD2
clone size: .
J gene: TRBJ2-1
V gene: TRBV10-3
CDR3 length: 16
CDR3 protein: CAISESQGLAGGPEFF
CDR3 DNA: TGTGCCATCAGTGAGTCCCAGGGGTTAGCGGGGGGGCCCGAGTTCTTC

D gene: TRBD2
clone size: few
J gene: TRBJ2-1
V gene: TRBV5-4
CDR3 length: 14
CDR3 protein: CASSFAGGYNEQFF
CDR3 DNA: TGTGCCAGCAGCTTTGCGGGGGGCTACAATGAGCAGTTCTTC

D gene: .
clone size: .
J gene: TRBJ1-3
V gene: TRBV18
CDR3 length: 14
CDR3 protein: CASSPESAADTIYF
CDR3 DNA: TGTGCCAGCTCCCCAGAGTCAGCGGCAGACACCATATATTTT

D gene: .
clone size: .
J gene: TRBJ2-1
V gene: TRBV24-1
CDR3 length: 11
CDR3 protein: CATSDSSGEFF
CDR3 DNA: TGTGCCACCAGTGATTCGTCAGGCGAGTTCTTC

D gene: TRBD2
clone size: .
J gene: TRBJ2-3
V gene: TRBV7-6
CDR3 length: 20
CDR3 protein: CASSLLGGASGYPSTDTQYF
CDR3 DNA: TGTGCCAGCAGCCTCCTAGGCGGGGCTAGCGGATATCCTAGCACAGATACGCAGTATTTT

D gene: TRBD2
clone size: .
J gene: TRBJ2-1
V gene: TRBV19
CDR3 length: 12
CDR3 protein: CASSPRGDEQFF
CDR3 DNA: TGTGCCAGTAGTCCACGGGGGGATGAGCAGTTCTTC

D gene: TRBD1
clone size: .
J gene: TRBJ1-1
V gene: TRBV3-1/TRBV3-2
CDR3 length: 13
CDR3 protein: CASSRQGAVEAFF
CDR3 DNA: TGTGCCAGCAGCCGACAGGGGGCGGTGGAGGCTTTCTTT

D gene: TRBD1
clone size: .
J gene: TRBJ2-5
V gene: TRBV3-1/TRBV3-2
CDR3 length: 15
CDR3 protein: CASSLRDREGETQYF
CDR3 DNA: TGTGCCAGCAGCCTCCGGGACAGGGAGGGGGAGACCCAGTACTTC

D gene: .
clone size: .
J gene: TRBJ1-3
V gene: TRBV29-1
CDR3 length: 14
CDR3 protein: CSALIPTAGNTIYF
CDR3 DNA: TGCAGCGCGCTGATCCCGACAGCTGGAAACACCATATATTTT

D gene: .
clone size: few
J gene: TRBJ2-7
V gene: TRBV11-1
CDR3 length: 15
CDR3 protein: CASSARAATLTEQYF
CDR3 DNA: TGTGCCAGCAGCGCCAGGGCTGCAACTCTTACGGAGCAGTACTTC

D gene: .
clone size: .
J gene: TRBJ1-6
V gene: TRBV27
CDR3 length: 13
CDR3 protein: CASSPGRASPLHF
CDR3 DNA: TGTGCCAGCAGTCCAGGGCGAGCTTCACCCCTCCACTTT

D gene: TRBD2
clone size: .
J gene: TRBJ2-7
V gene: TRBV6-5
CDR3 length: 13
CDR3 protein: CASRHPGGEQQYF
CDR3 DNA: TGTGCCAGCAGACACCCGGGGGGGGAACAGCAGTACTTC

D gene: .
clone size: .
J gene: TRBJ1-1
V gene: TRBV6-5
CDR3 length: 15
CDR3 protein: CASFENWAGAAEAFF
CDR3 DNA: TGTGCCAGCTTCGAAAATTGGGCAGGCGCTGCTGAAGCTTTCTTT

D gene: TRBD1
clone size: .
J gene: TRBJ1-6
V gene: TRBV11-2
CDR3 length: 14
CDR3 protein: CASSRTGGNSPLHF
CDR3 DNA: TGTGCCAGCAGCCGGACAGGGGGAAATTCACCCCTCCACTTT

D gene: .
clone size: .
J gene: TRBJ1-4
V gene: TRBV6-6
CDR3 length: 14
CDR3 protein: CASRVRGVSEKLFF
CDR3 DNA: TGTGCCAGCAGGGTGCGGGGGGTTTCCGAAAAACTGTTTTTT

D gene: TRBD1
clone size: .
J gene: TRBJ1-2
V gene: TRBV10-3
CDR3 length: 14
CDR3 protein: CALRPGQGDYGYTF
CDR3 DNA: TGTGCCTTACGCCCGGGACAGGGGGACTATGGCTACACCTTC

D gene: .
clone size: .
J gene: TRBJ2-7
V gene: TRBV19
CDR3 length: 15
CDR3 protein: CASSVGAGSSYEQYF
CDR3 DNA: TGTGCCAGTAGTGTTGGAGCGGGCAGCTCCTACGAGCAGTACTTC

D gene: .
clone size: .
J gene: TRBJ1-3
V gene: TRBV29-1
CDR3 length: 15
CDR3 protein: CSVEGKEGLGNTIYF
CDR3 DNA: TGCAGCGTTGAAGGAAAGGAGGGGTTGGGAAACACCATATATTTT

D gene: .
clone size: .
J gene: TRBJ1-6
V gene: TRBV11-2
CDR3 length: 15
CDR3 protein: CASSLFLAANSPLHF
CDR3 DNA: TGTGCCAGCAGCTTATTTCTTGCGGCTAATTCACCCCTCCACTTT

D gene: .
clone size: .
J gene: TRBJ2-3
V gene: TRBV7-2
CDR3 length: 17
CDR3 protein: CASSRGLRGGLADTQYF
CDR3 DNA: TGTGCCAGCAGCCGGGGGTTAAGGGGGGGCTTGGCAGATACGCAGTATTTT

D gene: TRBD2
clone size: .
J gene: TRBJ2-7
V gene: TRBV6-6
CDR3 length: 17
CDR3 protein: CASSQTSSGLAGYEQYF
CDR3 DNA: TGTGCCAGCAGTCAAACCTCCTCGGGACTAGCGGGATACGAGCAGTACTTC

D gene: .
clone size: few
J gene: TRBJ2-7
V gene: TRBV7-5
CDR3 length: 18
CDR3 protein: CVRSLDYPGQGAFYEQYF
CDR3 DNA: TGTGTCAGAAGCTTAGATTACCCCGGGCAGGGGGCGTTCTACGAGCAGTACTTC

D gene: .
clone size: .
J gene: TRBJ1-1
V gene: TRBV25-1
CDR3 length: 14
CDR3 protein: CASSGGLWNTEAFF
CDR3 DNA: TGTGCCAGCAGTGGAGGCCTTTGGAACACTGAAGCTTTCTTT

D gene: .
clone size: .
J gene: TRBJ1-1
V gene: TRBV11-2
CDR3 length: 15
CDR3 protein: CASSLASRGNTEAFF
CDR3 DNA: TGTGCCAGCAGCTTAGCCAGCAGGGGGAACACTGAAGCTTTCTTT

D gene: .
clone size: .
J gene: TRBJ1-1
V gene: TRBV6-5
CDR3 length: 12
CDR3 protein: CASSEFTGNAFF
CDR3 DNA: TGTGCCAGCAGCGAGTTTACAGGGAACGCTTTCTTT

D gene: .
clone size: .
J gene: TRBJ1-2
V gene: TRBV5-1
CDR3 length: 13
CDR3 protein: CASSLTENYGYTF
CDR3 DNA: TGCGCCAGCAGCTTAACAGAAAACTATGGCTACACCTTC

D gene: .
clone size: .
J gene: TRBJ1-1
V gene: TRBV7-9
CDR3 length: 15
CDR3 protein: CASSFTGRMNTEAFF
CDR3 DNA: TGTGCCAGCAGTTTCACTGGGCGAATGAACACTGAAGCTTTCTTT

D gene: .
clone size: .
J gene: TRBJ2-1
V gene: TRBV12-3/TRBV12-4
CDR3 length: 13
CDR3 protein: CASSPHREAEQFF
CDR3 DNA: TGTGCCAGCAGTCCCCACAGGGAAGCCGAGCAGTTCTTC

D gene: .
clone size: .
J gene: TRBJ2-3
V gene: TRBV4-1
CDR3 length: 17
CDR3 protein: CASSQDPAGSVTDTQYF
CDR3 DNA: TGCGCCAGCAGCCAAGATCCGGCGGGGTCGGTCACAGATACGCAGTATTTT

D gene: .
clone size: .
J gene: TRBJ2-3
V gene: TRBV5-4
CDR3 length: 15
CDR3 protein: CASSNPGESTDTQYF
CDR3 DNA: TGTGCCAGCAGCAACCCGGGGGAGAGTACAGATACGCAGTATTTT

D gene: .
clone size: .
J gene: TRBJ2-7
V gene: TRBV21-1
CDR3 length: 17
CDR3 protein: CASSKDGSGRVFYEQYF
CDR3 DNA: TGTGCCAGCAGCAAAGATGGTAGCGGGAGGGTTTTCTACGAGCAGTACTTC

D gene: .
clone size: .
J gene: TRBJ1-6
V gene: TRBV5-1
CDR3 length: 17
CDR3 protein: CASSLDTPGAYNSPLHF
CDR3 DNA: TGCGCCAGCAGCTTGGATACGCCGGGGGCCTATAATTCACCCCTCCACTTT

D gene: .
clone size: few
J gene: TRBJ1-3
V gene: TRBV6-5
CDR3 length: 12
CDR3 protein: CASRAAGNTIYF
CDR3 DNA: TGTGCCAGCAGGGCGGCTGGAAACACCATATATTTT

D gene: .
clone size: .
J gene: TRBJ2-7
V gene: TRBV10-3
CDR3 length: 15
CDR3 protein: CAISAAGSSSYEQYF
CDR3 DNA: TGTGCCATCAGTGCGGCAGGTTCGAGCTCCTACGAGCAGTACTTC

D gene: .
clone size: .
J gene: TRBJ2-7
V gene: TRBV6-5
CDR3 length: 10
CDR3 protein: CASSSGEQYF
CDR3 DNA: TGTGCCAGCAGCAGCGGGGAGCAGTACTTC

D gene: .
clone size: .
J gene: TRBJ1-2
V gene: TRBV24-1
CDR3 length: 12
CDR3 protein: CATSDFGGGYTF
CDR3 DNA: TGTGCCACCAGTGATTTCGGGGGTGGCTACACCTTC

D gene: TRBD2
clone size: .
J gene: TRBJ2-1
V gene: TRBV18
CDR3 length: 13
CDR3 protein: CASSPYGGNEQFF
CDR3 DNA: TGTGCCAGCTCACCCTACGGGGGGAATGAGCAGTTCTTC

D gene: .
clone size: .
J gene: TRBJ2-1
V gene: TRBV2
CDR3 length: 15
CDR3 protein: CASSALRGANNEQFF
CDR3 DNA: TGTGCCAGCAGCGCCCTTCGGGGGGCTAACAATGAGCAGTTCTTC

D gene: .
clone size: .
J gene: TRBJ1-1
V gene: TRBV29-1
CDR3 length: 11
CDR3 protein: CSVISDTEAFF
CDR3 DNA: TGCAGCGTGATTTCGGACACTGAAGCTTTCTTT

D gene: TRBD2
clone size: few
J gene: TRBJ2-1
V gene: TRBV28
CDR3 length: 15
CDR3 protein: CASSSLAGGGNEQFF
CDR3 DNA: TGTGCCAGCAGTTCCCTAGCGGGGGGAGGGAATGAGCAGTTCTTC